This T cell receptor beta chain originates from a study of T cell responses to AZD1222 COVID-19 vaccine. Assay used: immunoSEQ multiplex PCR; TCRdb lists only in-frame clones, some missing. The table lists 150,000 to 200,000 clones, 85% to 95% of them singletons, with less than 1.5% in the top ten. CDR1 is SEHNR and CDR2 is FQNEAQ in the germline V gene (reference sequence). This CDR3 has 14 residues. Trimming took off 3 bases at V and 3 bases at J, with 11 bases between the two ends. V gene TRBV7-9 combines with J gene TRBJ2-5; D is perhaps TRBD2 (5 bases). This clonotype originated in an adult in good health. Material: peripheral blood, obtained on day 0 of AZD1222 vaccination. For the CDR3, the DNA is TGTGCCAGCAGCTTCGGACTGGCGGAAGAGACCCAGTACTTC. Its protein product is CASSFGLAEETQYF.